This T cell receptor (beta chain) was observed in a study of somatic mutations in cytotoxic T cells in rheumatoid arthritis. Broader study findings: Unknown were the antigen targets of the expanded CD8+ clones. Each of about an eighth of the 65 patients had a largest CD8+ clone that made up more than 20% of CD8+ cells. Rheumatoid arthritis patients showed CD8+ clonality increasing with age, unlike healthy controls.

The V and J ends lost 2 bases and 0 bases respectively, with 11 bases between them. The CDR3 runs 16 residues. The germline V gene has CDR1 SGHDN and CDR2 FVKESK. Assay: immunoSEQ multiplex PCR; the TCRdb copy retains only in-frame clones and omits some. The sample carries some 40,000 clones, 84% recorded once. As to this clone: Its antigen is currently unknown.

The rearrangement joins TRBV14 to TRBJ2-1, with D possibly being TRBD2 (6 bases). Sequencing input: CD8+ T cells sorted from blood. The sequence derives from a man aged 35-49 years in good health. CDR3 loop: CASSQSAGYSYNEQFF. For the CDR3, the DNA is TGTGCCAGCAGCCAATCTGCGGGATACTCCTACAATGAGCAGTTCTTC.